This T cell receptor (beta chain) was sequenced in a study of T cell responses to AZD1222 COVID-19 vaccine. Study outcomes and limitations: The number of AZD1222 recipients seropositive at baseline was only five or six. The sample set comprised mostly white British donors with more females, and clonal diversity was possibly underestimated.

TCRdb's copy holds only in-frame clones and misses some; the assay was immunoSEQ multiplex PCR. The sample includes about 94,000 clones, about 88% of them seen just once. As to this clone: The antigen is undetermined.

The material was peripheral blood, obtained on day 0 of AZD1222 vaccination. The receptor comes from an adult in good health.

CDR3 sequence reads: CASSSGTGRNTIYF. DNA of the CDR3: TGTGCCAGCAGCTCTGGGACAGGGAGAAACACCATATATTTT. The gene calls are TRBV11-3 and TRBJ1-3; TRBD1 aligns across 9 bases. Losses at the gene ends were 4 bases for V and 5 bases for J; bases not matched to a gene: 3. Germline V CDR1 and CDR2: SGHNT, YENEEA. This CDR3 is 14 amino acids long.